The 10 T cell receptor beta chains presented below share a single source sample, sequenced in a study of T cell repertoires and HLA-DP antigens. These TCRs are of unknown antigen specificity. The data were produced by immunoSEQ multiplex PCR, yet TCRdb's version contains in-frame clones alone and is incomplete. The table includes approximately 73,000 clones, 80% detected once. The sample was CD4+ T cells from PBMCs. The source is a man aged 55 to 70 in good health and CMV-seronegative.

The CDR3 loop reads CSVGNTEAFF. The CDR3 DNA reads as TGCAGCGTAGGGAACACTGAAGCTTTCTTT. The chain couples TRBV29-1 to TRBJ1-1; D is unclear. Deletions cut 6 bases from V and 1 base from J, with 3 bases between. The CDR3 consists of 10 residues. Germline V CDR1 and CDR2: SQVTM, ANQGSEA.

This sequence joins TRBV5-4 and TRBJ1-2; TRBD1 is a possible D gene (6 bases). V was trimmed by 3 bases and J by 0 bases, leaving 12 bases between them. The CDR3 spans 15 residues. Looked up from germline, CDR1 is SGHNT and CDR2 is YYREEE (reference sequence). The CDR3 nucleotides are TGTGCCAGCAGCTGGGGAGGACAGACTAACTATGGCTACACCTTC. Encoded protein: CASSWGGQTNYGYTF.

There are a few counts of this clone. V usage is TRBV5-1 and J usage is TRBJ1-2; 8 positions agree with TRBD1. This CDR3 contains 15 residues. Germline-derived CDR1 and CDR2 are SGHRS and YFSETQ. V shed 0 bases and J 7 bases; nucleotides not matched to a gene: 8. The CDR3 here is CASSLEGQGASGYTF. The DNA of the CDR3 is TGCGCCAGCAGCTTGGAAGGGCAGGGGGCATCTGGCTACACCTTC.

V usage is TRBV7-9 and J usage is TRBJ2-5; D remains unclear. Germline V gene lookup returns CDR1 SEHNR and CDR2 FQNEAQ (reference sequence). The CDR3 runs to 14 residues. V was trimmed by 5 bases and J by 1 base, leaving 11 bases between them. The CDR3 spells CASSPQKAQETQYF. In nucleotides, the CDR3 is TGTGCCAGCAGCCCGCAGAAAGCCCAAGAGACCCAGTACTTC.

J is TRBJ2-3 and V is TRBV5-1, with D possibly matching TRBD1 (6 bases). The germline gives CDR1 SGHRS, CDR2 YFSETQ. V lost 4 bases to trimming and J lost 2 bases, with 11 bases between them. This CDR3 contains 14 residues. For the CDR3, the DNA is TGCGCCAGCAGCCAGGACAGCCCCACAGATACGCAGTATTTT. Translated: CASSQDSPTDTQYF.

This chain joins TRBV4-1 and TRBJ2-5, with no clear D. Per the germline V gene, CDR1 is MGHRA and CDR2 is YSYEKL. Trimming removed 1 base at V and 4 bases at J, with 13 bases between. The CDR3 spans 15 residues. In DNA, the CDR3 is TGCGCCAGCAGCCAAGCGGTCCCAATGGGAGAGACCCAGTACTTC. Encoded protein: CASSQAVPMGETQYF.

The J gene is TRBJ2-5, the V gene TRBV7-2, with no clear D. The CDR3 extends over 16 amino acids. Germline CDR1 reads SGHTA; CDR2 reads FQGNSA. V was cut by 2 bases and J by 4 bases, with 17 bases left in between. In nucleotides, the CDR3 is TGTGCCAGCAGCTTACCCGCCTCGCTAGGCAGAGAGACCCAGTACTTC. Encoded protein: CASSLPASLGRETQYF.

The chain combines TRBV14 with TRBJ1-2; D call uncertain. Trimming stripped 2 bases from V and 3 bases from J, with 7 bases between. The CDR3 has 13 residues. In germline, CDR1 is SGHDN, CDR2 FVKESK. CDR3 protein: CASSQRQDYGYTF. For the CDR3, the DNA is TGTGCCAGCAGCCAACGCCAGGACTATGGCTACACCTTC.

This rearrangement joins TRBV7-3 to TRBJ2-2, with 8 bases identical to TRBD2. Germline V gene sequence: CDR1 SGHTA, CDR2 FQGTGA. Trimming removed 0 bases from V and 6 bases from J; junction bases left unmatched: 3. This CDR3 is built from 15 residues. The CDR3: CASSLTSGKAGELFF. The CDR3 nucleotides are TGTGCCAGCAGCTTAACTAGCGGGAAGGCCGGGGAGCTGTTTTTT.

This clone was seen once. The CDR3 region has the DNA TGTGCCAGCAGATTCACGGGGAGCAATCAGCCCCAGCATTTT. It is translated as CASRFTGSNQPQHF. The chain couples TRBV6-5 to TRBJ1-5; D not resolved. V was clipped by 6 bases and J by 1 base, with 10 bases between them. Germline V CDR1 and CDR2: MNHEY, SVGAGI. The CDR3 consists of 14 residues.